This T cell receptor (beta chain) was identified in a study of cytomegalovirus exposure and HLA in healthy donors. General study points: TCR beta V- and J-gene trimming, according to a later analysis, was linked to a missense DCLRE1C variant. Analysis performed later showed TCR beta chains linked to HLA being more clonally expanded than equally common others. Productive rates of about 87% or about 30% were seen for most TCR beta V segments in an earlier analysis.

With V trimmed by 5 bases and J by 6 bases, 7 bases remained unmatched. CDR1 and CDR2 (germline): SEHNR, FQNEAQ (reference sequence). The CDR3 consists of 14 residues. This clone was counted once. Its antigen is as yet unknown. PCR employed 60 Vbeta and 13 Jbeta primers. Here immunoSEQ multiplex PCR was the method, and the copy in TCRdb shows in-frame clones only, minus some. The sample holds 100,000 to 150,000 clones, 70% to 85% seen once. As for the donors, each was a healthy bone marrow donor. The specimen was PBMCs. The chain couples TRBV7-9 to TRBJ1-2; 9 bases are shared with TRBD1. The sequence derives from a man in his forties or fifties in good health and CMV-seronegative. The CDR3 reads CASSLPGQGDGYTF. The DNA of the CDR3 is TGTGCCAGCAGCCTGCCGGGACAGGGTGATGGCTACACCTTC.